This T cell receptor (beta chain) was captured in a study of blood T cell repertoires in COVID-19. At the level of the study: PBMCs, B-cell-depleted T cells, or T cells provided the cDNA or gDNA that made up the material.

Generated by immunoSEQ multiplex PCR, the TCRdb table keeps only in-frame clones and is missing some. Here the sample spans around 200,000 clones, about 86% being singletons. The CDR3 loop spans 16 amino acids. Germline V CDR1 and CDR2: LNHDA, SQIVND (reference sequence). The V segment lost 6 bases and the J segment 3 bases; nucleotides outside the gene matches: 10. The sequence was collected from a man aged 50-59 years with active or convalescent COVID-19. The genes are TRBV19 and TRBJ2-2; 7 bases line up with TRBD1. The material sequenced was peripheral blood. The CDR3 nucleotides are TGTGCCAGTAGCCCAGGGGGACGTGTTTACACCGGGGAGCTGTTTTTT. Translating it yields CASSPGGRVYTGELFF.